The present T cell receptor beta chain was sequenced within a study of blood T cell repertoires in COVID-19. This clone was counted only a few times. Clones were sequenced by immunoSEQ multiplex PCR, and TCRdb holds only the in-frame ones, with some missing. The sample lists under 200,000 clones, about 83% occurring once. The sequenced sample was PBMCs or T cells enriched from blood (not recorded which). The TCR comes from a woman aged 25 to 39 who had been exposed to COVID-19.

The CDR3 sequence is CASMQTSGGTQYF. CDR3 nucleotide sequence: TGTGCCAGCATGCAGACTAGCGGGGGGACGCAGTATTTT. The chain has TRBV2 and TRBJ2-3, with TRBD2 matching over 13 bases. The germline gives CDR1 SNHLY, CDR2 FYNNEI. CDR3 length equals 13 residues. Trimming removed 7 bases from V and 9 bases from J; junction bases left unmatched: 4.